The 23 T cell receptor beta chains below come from one sample, sequenced in a study of CD8 T cells in ankylosing spondylitis. Via MiXCR, TCRdb re-called the 5' RACE reads, giving one row per CDR3 protein. The sample shows 200,000 or so distinct CDR3 sequences, roughly 24% of them seen only once. Sequencing was performed on blood, either unsorted or a sorted T cell fraction (not recorded which). These receptors were collected from a male donor with ankylosing spondylitis or in good health (not recorded which).

The rearrangement links TRBV7-2 to TRBJ2-1; 9 nucleotides match TRBD1. With 3 bases clipped from V and 3 bases from J, the junction kept 3 bases outside the gene matches. The CDR3 contains 15 residues. Germline assignment: CDR1 SGHTA and CDR2 FQGNSA. The DNA of the CDR3 is TGTGCCAGCAGCTTGGACAGGGGCCTCTACAATGAGCAGTTCTTC. Its protein product is CASSLDRGLYNEQFF.

In this sample, this clonotype turned up many times. V gene TRBV20-1 combines with J gene TRBJ1-1; D ambiguous. This CDR3 region has 15 residues. V was cut by 0 bases and J by 4 bases, with 15 bases left in between. Germline CDR1 reads DFQATT; CDR2 reads SNEGSKA (reference sequence). DNA of the CDR3: TGCAGTGCTAGAGATTTCCCGACTACATCCACTGAAGCTTTCTTT. It specifies CSARDFPTTSTEAFF.

There are many counts of this clonotype. V and J are TRBV24-1 and TRBJ2-1; D gene ambiguous. The germline V and J ends were trimmed by 3 bases and 6 bases, with 14 bases remaining between them. CDR1 is KGHDR, CDR2 SFDVKD, per germline. This CDR3 contains 15 residues. The CDR3 protein is CATSDPAGPGNEQFF. CDR3 sequence (DNA): TGTGCCACCAGTGATCCGGCTGGTCCTGGCAATGAGCAGTTCTTC.

The V and J genes are TRBV5-5 and TRBJ2-5, with 12 bases matching TRBD2. Germline V gene lookup returns CDR1 SGHKS and CDR2 YYEKEE (reference sequence). The CDR3 sequence is 17 residues long. V lost 2 bases, J lost 2 bases, and 7 bases stayed unmatched. The CDR3 DNA sequence: TGTGCCAGCAGCTTAACCTTAGGACTAGCGGGGCAAGAGACCCAGTACTTC. Amino acids: CASSLTLGLAGQETQYF.

This clonotype was counted ten times or more. This chain joins TRBV5-5 and TRBJ2-5, with TRBD2 identical over 7 bases. The trim removed 2 bases at V and 2 bases at J, leaving 3 bases unmatched. CDR1 and CDR2 from the germline V gene are SGHKS and YYEKEE (reference sequence). The CDR3 has 14 amino acids. The CDR3 coding sequence is TGTGCCAGCAGCTTCTCTAGCGGACAAGAGACCCAGTACTTC. Translated: CASSFSSGQETQYF.

This clonotype was found many times. This rearrangement joins TRBV29-1 to TRBJ2-7, with D perhaps TRBD1 (6 bases). Trimming took 4 bases from V and 2 from J, leaving 9 bases between them. The germline CDR1 and CDR2 sequences are SQVTM and ANQGSEA. CDR3 length equals 12 residues. CDR3 sequence: CSVGQVTYEQYF. DNA of the CDR3: TGCAGCGTTGGACAGGTTACCTACGAGCAGTACTTC.

The chain recombines TRBV5-1 with TRBJ1-5, with D perhaps matching TRBD1 (5 bases). CDR1 and CDR2 from the germline V gene are SGHRS and YFSETQ. The CDR3 spans 15 residues. V was pared by 4 bases and J by 5 bases, with 16 bases between. CDR3 sequence: CASSKGTAKDQPQHF. In nucleotides, the CDR3 is TGCGCCAGCAGCAAAGGGACGGCGAAAGATCAGCCCCAGCATTTT.

This chain uses TRBV6-5 with TRBJ1-1; 8 bases map to TRBD1. Germline-derived CDR1 and CDR2 are MNHEY and SVGAGI. V dropped 4 bases and J dropped 5; count of bases not matched to a gene: 6. This CDR3 region has 14 residues. CDR3 residues: CASSSNRGETEAFF. CDR3 in DNA: TGTGCCAGCAGTTCTAACAGGGGGGAAACTGAAGCTTTCTTT.

V is TRBV27 and J is TRBJ2-1; 12 nucleotides agree with TRBD2. V lost 2 bases to trimming and J lost 9 bases; unmatched junction nucleotides: 8. The CDR3 spans 16 residues. CDR1 is MNHEY and CDR2 is SMNVEV in the germline V gene (reference sequence). The CDR3 DNA is TGTGCCAGCAGTTTAAGGCTAGCGGGAGGGAGTGGTGAGCAGTTCTTC. It is translated as CASSLRLAGGSGEQFF.

This clonotype was observed at least ten times. CDR3 DNA: TGTGCCAGCAGTTTGGCCCAACTAGGGGGAAACATTCAGTACTTC. It yields the protein CASSLAQLGGNIQYF. The V call is TRBV12-3 or TRBV12-4, the J call TRBJ2-4; D perhaps matches TRBD1 (6 bases). The CDR3 consists of 15 residues. Trimming took off 3 bases at V and 6 bases at J, with 15 bases between the two ends.

The chain couples TRBV18 to TRBJ2-5; the D gene could be TRBD1 or TRBD2 (6 bases each). The CDR3 sequence is 14 residues long. Trimming removed 3 bases from V and 5 bases from J, with 13 bases in between. The germline CDR1 and CDR2 sequences are KGHSH and LQKENI. CDR3 DNA: TGTGCCAGCTCACCGAACGGGGGCCAGGAGACCCAGTACTTC. Protein product: CASSPNGGQETQYF.

This chain connects TRBV20-1 to TRBJ2-7; D call uncertain. Germline loops: CDR1 DFQATT, CDR2 SNEGSKA (reference sequence). The length of the CDR3 is 14 residues. V dropped 3 bases and J dropped 1 base, with 13 bases sitting between them. Written as DNA, the CDR3 is TGCAGTGCTAGCTCCTGGATAAGGTCCTACGAGCAGTACTTC. It is translated as CSASSWIRSYEQYF.

The chain links TRBV4-3 to TRBJ2-7; 8 nucleotides align to TRBD2. The CDR3 covers 18 residues. The germline V gene encodes CDR1 LGHNA and CDR2 YSLEER. Trimming cost V 0 bases and J 3 bases; bases outside gene matches: 13. The CDR3 reads CASSQEVSAAGGSYEQYF. CDR3 nucleotides: TGCGCCAGCAGCCAAGAGGTTTCTGCGGCGGGGGGAAGCTACGAGCAGTACTTC.

This clonotype has ten or more counts. The V and J genes are TRBV4-2 and TRBJ2-1; 7 positions match TRBD2. Germline lookup yields CDR1 LGHNA and CDR2 YNFKEQ. V was pared by 1 base and J by 9 bases, with 3 bases of the junction left unmatched. This CDR3 comprises 13 residues. CDR3 in amino acids: CASSQGGSVEQFF. Written as DNA, the CDR3 is TGTGCCAGCAGCCAAGGCGGGAGCGTTGAGCAGTTCTTC.

This CDR3 is CASSLGGKSYNEQFF. The CDR3 nucleotides are TGTGCCAGCAGCTTAGGCGGGAAGTCCTACAATGAGCAGTTCTTC. V usage is TRBV7-2 and J usage is TRBJ2-1; D might be TRBD2 (6 bases). Trimming stripped 1 base from V and 1 base from J, with 8 bases between. Germline CDR1 and CDR2: SGHTA and FQGNSA. The CDR3 is made up of 15 amino acids.

The chain joins TRBV6-5 to TRBJ2-5, with D tentatively TRBD2 (5 bases). The CDR3 has 11 amino acids. Germline-derived CDR1 and CDR2 are MNHEY and SVGAGI. CDR3 protein: CAARGQETQYF. The CDR3 DNA follows: TGTGCAGCACGGGGCCAAGAGACCCAGTACTTC.

This clonotype was seen at least ten times. V and J are TRBV6-6 and TRBJ2-2; 8 bases are shared with TRBD1. The junction had 11 bases not matched to a gene; V was cut back by 8 bases and J by 6 bases. Per the germline V gene, CDR1 is MNHNY and CDR2 is SVGAGI (reference sequence). This CDR3 spans 15 amino acids. CDR3: CASSRTGFEAGELFF. CDR3 in DNA: TGTGCCAGCTCTCGGACAGGGTTCGAAGCCGGGGAGCTGTTTTTT.

This clonotype was recorded many times. The chain joins TRBV4-2 to TRBJ2-1, with TRBD2 matching over 13 bases. V was clipped by 3 bases and J by 1 base; unmatched bases: 3. CDR3 size: 17 residues. Germline CDR1 LGHNA, CDR2 YNFKEQ. CDR3 sequence (DNA): TGTGCCAGCAGCCAGGGGACTAGCGGGAAATCCTACAATGAGCAGTTCTTC. It specifies CASSQGTSGKSYNEQFF.

This clonotype was observed at least ten times. V gene TRBV4-1 combines with J gene TRBJ2-5; 13 bases are shared with TRBD2. The CDR3 extends over 20 amino acids. V lost 0 bases and J lost 7; bases outside the gene matches: 17. CDR1 and CDR2 (germline): MGHRA, YSYEKL. The CDR3, as DNA: TGCGCCAGCAGCCAAGATTTGGATGAAGGAGGACTAGCGGGAGAAACGACCCAGTACTTC. As protein: CASSQDLDEGGLAGETTQYF.

CDR3 sequence reads: CASNIHLRGGDEQYF. The CDR3 nucleotides read TGTGCCAGCAATATACACCTACGGGGCGGGGACGAGCAGTACTTC. V and J are TRBV12-3 or TRBV12-4 and TRBJ2-7; D perhaps matches TRBD2 (6 bases). Trimming took 7 bases from V and 5 from J, leaving 21 bases between them. This CDR3 has 15 amino acids.

This clonotype was detected ten times or more. The chain combines TRBV4-1 with TRBJ1-4; D perhaps matches TRBD1 (5 bases). The V end lost 4 bases, the J end lost 9 bases, and 18 bases lay between the germline ends. Germline CDR1 and CDR2: MGHRA and YSYEKL. This CDR3 contains 15 residues. The DNA for the CDR3 is TGCGCCAGCAGCCGGGGGGAAGGGACTAGTCAAAAACTGTTTTTT. Amino acids: CASSRGEGTSQKLFF.

At least ten counts were recorded for this clonotype. The V call is TRBV5-1, the J call TRBJ2-3; 10 nucleotides align to TRBD2. After removal of 4 bases from V and 1 base from J, the junction contained 6 bases not matched to a gene. Germline CDR1 is SGHRS and CDR2 is YFSETQ. This CDR3 contains 16 residues. The CDR3 region has the DNA TGCGCCAGCAGCGCTAGCGGGAGCGGAGGCACAGATACGCAGTATTTT. Amino acids: CASSASGSGGTDTQYF.

The chain employs TRBV6-5 and TRBJ2-1; 7 bases line up with TRBD1. Germline loops: CDR1 MNHEY, CDR2 SVGAGI. CDR3 length: 12 residues. V lost 6 bases, J lost 8 bases, and 4 bases stayed unmatched. In nucleotides, the CDR3 is TGTGCCAGCAGGACAGGGCAAGATGAGCAGTTCTTC. Protein: CASRTGQDEQFF.